Listed below are T cell receptor beta chains from one sample, sequenced in a study of blood T cell repertoires in COVID-19. The method was immunoSEQ multiplex PCR; TCRdb's version includes in-frame clones alone and lacks a portion of them. The sample carries around 140,000 clones, around 85% recorded once. The sample was peripheral blood. The receptors stem from an elderly woman with acute or convalescent COVID-19. Both conserved end residues are part of each CDR3. Each record gives: CDR3 length, V gene, D gene, J gene, clone size, CDR3 protein, CDR3 DNA. The D gene is left open where the match is weak. The size field is filled for only some rows; it gives once, few, many or a size class.

15	TRBV5-4	TRBD2	TRBJ2-5	NA	CASSPSGGAQETQYF	TGTGCCAGCAGCCCTAGCGGGGGGGCTCAAGAGACCCAGTACTTC
17	TRBV6-2/TRBV6-3	NA	TRBJ2-3	NA	CASSPPPRVSGADTQYF	TGTGCCAGCAGCCCACCCCCCAGGGTCAGTGGCGCAGATACGCAGTATTTT
19	TRBV5-1	TRBD1	TRBJ2-3	NA	CASSYTRPRATGVTDTQYF	TGCGCCAGCAGCTATACCCGGCCCCGGGCCACAGGGGTGACAGATACGCAGTATTTT
13	TRBV12-3/TRBV12-4	NA	TRBJ2-2	NA	CASTLGGTGELFF	TGTGCCAGCACCCTAGGGGGCACCGGGGAGCTGTTTTTT
16	TRBV7-8	NA	TRBJ1-1	NA	CASTSVVGLVNTEAFF	TGTGCCAGCACCTCAGTGGTGGGGCTGGTGAACACTGAAGCTTTCTTT
15	TRBV18	TRBD1	TRBJ2-7	NA	CASSPLGTGNYEQYF	TGTGCCAGCTCACCACTGGGGACAGGTAATTACGAGCAGTACTTC
14	TRBV6-5	NA	TRBJ2-7	NA	CASSYGDNNYEQYF	TGTGCCAGCAGTTACGGGGACAATAACTACGAGCAGTACTTC
14	TRBV4-3	NA	TRBJ1-2	NA	CASSQDPGVDSYTF	TGCGCCAGCAGCCAAGATCCAGGGGTAGATAGCTACACCTTC
16	TRBV2	NA	TRBJ1-6	once	CASSALGGITNSPLHF	TGTGCCAGCAGTGCCTTGGGAGGGATTACTAATTCACCCCTCCACTTT
15	TRBV6-6	NA	TRBJ1-6	many	CASSYGAGFVSPLHF	TGTGCCAGCAGTTACGGGGCGGGGTTTGTGTCACCCCTCCACTTT
16	TRBV7-2	NA	TRBJ2-2	NA	CASSLEPASNTGELFF	TGTGCCAGCAGCTTAGAACCAGCGTCGAACACCGGGGAGCTGTTTTTT
14	TRBV25-1	TRBD1	TRBJ2-5	NA	CASSDTTGQETQYF	TGTGCCAGCAGTGATACGACAGGGCAAGAGACCCAGTACTTC
15	TRBV21-1	NA	TRBJ2-3	once	CASTPDPRRADTQYF	TGTGCCAGCACCCCGGACCCTAGGCGGGCAGATACGCAGTATTTT
15	TRBV5-4	NA	TRBJ1-1	NA	CASSSGVGENTEAFF	TGTGCCAGCAGCTCAGGGGTGGGCGAGAACACTGAAGCTTTCTTT
14	TRBV5-6	NA	TRBJ2-5	once	CASSFTGSRETQYF	TGTGCCAGCAGCTTTACAGGGTCCAGGGAGACCCAGTACTTC
16	TRBV29-1	NA	TRBJ1-2	many	CSVAKKFGFGYYGYTF	TGCAGCGTTGCCAAGAAATTCGGCTTCGGGTACTATGGCTACACCTTC
15	TRBV7-2	TRBD2	TRBJ2-1	once	CASSRTSGRGSEQFF	TGTGCCAGCAGCCGGACTAGCGGGAGGGGGTCAGAGCAGTTCTTC
11	TRBV11-2	NA	TRBJ1-1	NA	CASSQGREAFF	TGTGCCAGCAGCCAGGGTCGGGAAGCTTTCTTT
19	TRBV6-2/TRBV6-3	TRBD2	TRBJ2-3	NA	CASSYFRTSGKGRTDTQYF	TGTGCCAGCAGTTATTTTCGGACTAGCGGAAAGGGCCGCACAGATACGCAGTATTTT
14	TRBV19	TRBD1	TRBJ1-2	NA	CASREGAEDYGYTF	TGTGCCAGTAGGGAGGGGGCCGAGGACTATGGCTACACCTTC
14	TRBV7-2	TRBD2	TRBJ2-1	NA	CASGGGSSYNEQFF	TGTGCCAGCGGCGGGGGGAGCTCCTACAATGAGCAGTTCTTC
15	TRBV2	TRBD2	TRBJ2-2	NA	CASMLSGSYTGELFF	TGTGCCAGCATGCTTAGCGGGAGTTACACCGGGGAGCTGTTTTTT
15	TRBV18	TRBD1	TRBJ1-2	NA	CASSPIPTGGYGYTF	TGTGCCAGCTCCCCAATCCCGACAGGGGGCTATGGCTACACCTTC
13	TRBV2	NA	TRBJ1-2	NA	CASSDTGNYGYTF	TGTGCCAGCAGTGATACAGGGAACTATGGCTACACCTTC
18	TRBV21-1	NA	TRBJ1-5	NA	CASSKEGDRGRKNQPQHF	TGTGCCAGCAGCAAAGAAGGGGACAGGGGGCGAAAGAATCAGCCCCAGCATTTT